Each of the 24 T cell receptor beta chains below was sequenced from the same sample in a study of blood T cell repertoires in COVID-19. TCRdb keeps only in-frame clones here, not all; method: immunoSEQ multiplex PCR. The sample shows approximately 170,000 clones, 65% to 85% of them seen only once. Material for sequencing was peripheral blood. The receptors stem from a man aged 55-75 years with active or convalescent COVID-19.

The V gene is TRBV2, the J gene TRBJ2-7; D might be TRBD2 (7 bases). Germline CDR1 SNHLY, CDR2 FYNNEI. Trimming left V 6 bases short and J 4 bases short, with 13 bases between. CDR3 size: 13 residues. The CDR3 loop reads CASSSGGPYEQYF. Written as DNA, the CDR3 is TGTGCCAGCAGCTCCGGGGGGCCGTACGAGCAGTACTTC.

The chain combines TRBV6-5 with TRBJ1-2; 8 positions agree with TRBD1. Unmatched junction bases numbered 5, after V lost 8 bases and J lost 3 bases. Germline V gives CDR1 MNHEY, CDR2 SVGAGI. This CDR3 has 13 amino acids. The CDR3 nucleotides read TGTGCCAGCTGGGGACAGGAAGACTATGGCTACACCTTC. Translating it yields CASWGQEDYGYTF.

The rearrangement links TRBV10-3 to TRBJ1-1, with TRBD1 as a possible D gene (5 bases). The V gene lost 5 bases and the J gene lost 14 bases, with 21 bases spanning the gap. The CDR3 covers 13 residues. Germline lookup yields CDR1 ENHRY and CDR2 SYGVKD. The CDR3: CAISLESGGNVFF. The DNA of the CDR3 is TGTGCCATCAGTTTGGAGAGCGGGGGGAATGTATTCTTT.

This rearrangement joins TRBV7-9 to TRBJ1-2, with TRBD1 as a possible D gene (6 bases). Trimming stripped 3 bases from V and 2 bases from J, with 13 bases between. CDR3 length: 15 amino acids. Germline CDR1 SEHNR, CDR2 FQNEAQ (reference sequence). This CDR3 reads CASSLPQGTNYGYTF. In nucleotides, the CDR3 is TGTGCCAGCAGCTTGCCTCAGGGGACCAACTATGGCTACACCTTC.

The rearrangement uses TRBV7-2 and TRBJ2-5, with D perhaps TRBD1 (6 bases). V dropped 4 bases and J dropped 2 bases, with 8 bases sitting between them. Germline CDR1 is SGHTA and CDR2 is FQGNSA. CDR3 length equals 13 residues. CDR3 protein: CASSYRVQETQYF. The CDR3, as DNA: TGTGCCAGCAGCTACAGGGTGCAAGAGACCCAGTACTTC.

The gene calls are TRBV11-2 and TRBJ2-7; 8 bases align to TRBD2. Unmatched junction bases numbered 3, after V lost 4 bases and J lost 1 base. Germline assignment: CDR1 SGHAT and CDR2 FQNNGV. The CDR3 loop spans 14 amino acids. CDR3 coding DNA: TGTGCCAGCAGCTACCCGGGAGGGTCCTACGAGCAGTACTTC. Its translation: CASSYPGGSYEQYF.

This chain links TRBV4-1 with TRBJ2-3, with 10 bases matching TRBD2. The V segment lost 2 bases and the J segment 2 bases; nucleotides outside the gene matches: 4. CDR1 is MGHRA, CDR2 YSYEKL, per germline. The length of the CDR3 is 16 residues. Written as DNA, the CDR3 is TGCGCCAGCAGCCAACGACTAGCGGGCTTCACAGATACGCAGTATTTT. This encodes CASSQRLAGFTDTQYF.

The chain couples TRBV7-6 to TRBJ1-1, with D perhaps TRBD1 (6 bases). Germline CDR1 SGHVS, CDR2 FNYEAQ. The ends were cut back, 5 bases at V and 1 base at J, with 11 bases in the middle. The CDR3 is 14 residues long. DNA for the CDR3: TGTGCCAGCAGCCCCCGACAGGAGAACACTGAAGCTTTCTTT. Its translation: CASSPRQENTEAFF.

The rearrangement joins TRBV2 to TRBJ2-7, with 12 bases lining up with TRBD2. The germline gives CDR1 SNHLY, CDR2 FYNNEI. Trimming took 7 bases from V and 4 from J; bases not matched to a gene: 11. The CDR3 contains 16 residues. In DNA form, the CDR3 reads TGTGCCAGCAACTCCCCACTAGCGGGGGGAGGATACGAGCAGTACTTC. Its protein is CASNSPLAGGGYEQYF. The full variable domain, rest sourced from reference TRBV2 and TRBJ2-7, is EPEVTQTPSHQVTQMGQEVILRCVPISNHLYFYWYRQILGQKVEFLVSFYNNEISEKSEIFDDQFSVERPDGSNFTLKIRSTKLEDSAMYFCASNSPLAGGGYEQYFGPGTRLTVT.

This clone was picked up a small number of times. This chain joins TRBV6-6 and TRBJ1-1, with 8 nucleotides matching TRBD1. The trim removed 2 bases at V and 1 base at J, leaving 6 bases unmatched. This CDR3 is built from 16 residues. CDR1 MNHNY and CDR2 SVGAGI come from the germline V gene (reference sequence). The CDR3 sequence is CASSYRQGAQNTEAFF. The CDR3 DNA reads TGTGCCAGCAGTTACCGGCAGGGGGCGCAGAACACTGAAGCTTTCTTT.

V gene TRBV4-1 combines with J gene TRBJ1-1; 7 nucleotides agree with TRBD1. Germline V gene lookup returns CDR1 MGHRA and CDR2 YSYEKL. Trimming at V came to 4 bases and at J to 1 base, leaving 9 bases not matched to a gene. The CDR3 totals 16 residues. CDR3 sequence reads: CASSPEPGTENTEAFF. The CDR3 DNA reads TGCGCCAGCAGCCCCGAACCCGGGACAGAGAACACTGAAGCTTTCTTT.

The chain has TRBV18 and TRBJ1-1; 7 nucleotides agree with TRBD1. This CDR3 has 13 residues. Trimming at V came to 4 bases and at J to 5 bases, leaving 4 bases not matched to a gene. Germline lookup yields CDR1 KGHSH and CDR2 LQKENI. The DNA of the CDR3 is TGTGCCAGCTCACAGGGGGCGAGGACTGAAGCTTTCTTT. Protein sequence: CASSQGARTEAFF.

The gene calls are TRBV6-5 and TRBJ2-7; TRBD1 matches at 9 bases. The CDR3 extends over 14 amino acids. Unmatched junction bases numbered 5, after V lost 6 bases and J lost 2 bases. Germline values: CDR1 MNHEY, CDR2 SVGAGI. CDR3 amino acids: CASSSDRGAYEQYF. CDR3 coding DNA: TGTGCCAGCAGCTCGGACAGGGGAGCCTACGAGCAGTACTTC.

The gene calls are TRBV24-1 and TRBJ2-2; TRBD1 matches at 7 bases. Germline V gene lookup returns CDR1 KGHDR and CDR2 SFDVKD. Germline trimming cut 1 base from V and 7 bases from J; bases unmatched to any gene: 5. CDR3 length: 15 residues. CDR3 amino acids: CATSDFKGADGELFF. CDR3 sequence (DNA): TGTGCCACCAGTGATTTCAAGGGGGCTGACGGGGAGCTGTTTTTT.

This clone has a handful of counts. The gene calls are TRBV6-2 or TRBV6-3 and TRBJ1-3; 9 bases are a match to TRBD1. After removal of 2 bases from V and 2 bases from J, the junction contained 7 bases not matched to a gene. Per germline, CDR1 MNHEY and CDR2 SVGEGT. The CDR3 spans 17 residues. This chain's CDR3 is CASSYLGGTGTGNTIYF. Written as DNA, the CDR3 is TGTGCCAGCAGTTACCTTGGCGGGACAGGGACTGGAAACACCATATATTTT.

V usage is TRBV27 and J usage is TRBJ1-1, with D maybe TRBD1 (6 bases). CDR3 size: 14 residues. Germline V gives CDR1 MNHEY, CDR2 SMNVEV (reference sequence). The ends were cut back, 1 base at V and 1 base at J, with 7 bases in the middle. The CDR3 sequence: CASSLLQGNTEAFF. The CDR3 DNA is TGTGCCAGCAGTTTATTACAGGGGAACACTGAAGCTTTCTTT.

The CDR3 region has the DNA TGCAGCGCACAGGGGAGTTCACATGAGCAGTTCTTC. Protein sequence: CSAQGSSHEQFF. The genes are TRBV29-1 and TRBJ2-1; 7 bases are shared with TRBD1. The CDR3 runs to 12 residues. CDR1 and CDR2 from the germline V gene are SQVTM and ANQGSEA. Trimming cost V 7 bases and J 8 bases; bases outside gene matches: 8.

The CDR3 DNA is TGTGCCATCGATTGGGGACAGGGCAGTCAGCCCCAGCATTTT. Residues: CAIDWGQGSQPQHF. The chain carries TRBV6-5 and TRBJ1-5, with 9 bases lining up with TRBD1. The CDR3 contains 14 residues. Per the germline V gene, CDR1 is MNHEY and CDR2 is SVGAGI. The V and J ends lost 10 bases and 6 bases, in that order; junction bases with no gene match: 10.

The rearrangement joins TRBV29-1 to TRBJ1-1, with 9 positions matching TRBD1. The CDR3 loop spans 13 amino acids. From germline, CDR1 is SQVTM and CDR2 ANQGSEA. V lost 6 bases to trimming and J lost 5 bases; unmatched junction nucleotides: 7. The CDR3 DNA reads TGCAGCGTGCAGGGACAGGGAGGTACTGAAGCTTTCTTT. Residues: CSVQGQGGTEAFF. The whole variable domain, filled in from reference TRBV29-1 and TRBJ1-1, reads SAVISQKPSRDICQRGTSLTIQCQVDSQVTMMFWYRQQPGQSLTLIATANQGSEATYESGFVIDKFPISRPNLTFSTLTVSNMSPEDSSIYLCSVQGQGGTEAFFGQGTRLTVV.

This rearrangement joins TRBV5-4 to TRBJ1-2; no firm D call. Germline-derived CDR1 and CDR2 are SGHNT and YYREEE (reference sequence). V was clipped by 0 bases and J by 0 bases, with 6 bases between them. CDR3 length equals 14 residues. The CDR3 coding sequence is TGTGCCAGCAGCTTGGGACTTCCTAACTATGGCTACACCTTC. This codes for CASSLGLPNYGYTF.

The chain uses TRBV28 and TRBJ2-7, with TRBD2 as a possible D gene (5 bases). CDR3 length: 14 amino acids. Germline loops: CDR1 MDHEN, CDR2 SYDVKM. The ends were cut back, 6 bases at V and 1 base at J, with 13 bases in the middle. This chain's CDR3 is CASRSPSGSYEQYF. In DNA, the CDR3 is TGTGCCAGCAGGTCCCCTTCGGGGTCCTACGAGCAGTACTTC.

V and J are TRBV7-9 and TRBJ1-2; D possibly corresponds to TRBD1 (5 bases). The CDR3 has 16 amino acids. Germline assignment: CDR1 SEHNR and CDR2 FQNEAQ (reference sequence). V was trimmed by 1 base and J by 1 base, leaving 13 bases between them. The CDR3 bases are TGTGCCAGCAGCTTAGGTCAAGTGACAGATAACTATGGCTACACCTTC. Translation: CASSLGQVTDNYGYTF.

CDR3 DNA: TGCGCCAGCAGCTTGGTGGGACTCATCAATGAGCAGTTCTTC. As protein: CASSLVGLINEQFF. This chain uses TRBV5-1 with TRBJ2-1; D might be TRBD2 (6 bases). CDR3 length: 14 amino acids. The germline gives CDR1 SGHRS, CDR2 YFSETQ. Trimming pared 0 bases from V and 6 bases from J, leaving 10 bases between.

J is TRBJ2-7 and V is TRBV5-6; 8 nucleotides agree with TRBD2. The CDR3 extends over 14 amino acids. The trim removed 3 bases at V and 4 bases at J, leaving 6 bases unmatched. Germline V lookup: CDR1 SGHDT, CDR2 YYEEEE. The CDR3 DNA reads TGTGCCAGCAGCTCCCCGACTAGCGAGTACGAGCAGTACTTC. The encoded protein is CASSSPTSEYEQYF.